The rows below give T cell receptor beta chains drawn from one sample of a study of cytomegalovirus exposure and HLA in healthy donors. Sequencing was performed with immunoSEQ multiplex PCR; in TCRdb, only in-frame clones are kept and a portion is missing. The sample consists of some 60,000 clones, under 80% of them appearing once. The specimen sequenced was PBMCs. These receptors came from a woman in her twenties or thirties in good health and CMV-seronegative. Both conserved end residues are part of each CDR3.

J gene | V gene | CDR3 protein
TRBJ2-2 | TRBV28 | CASSLIRNTGELFF
TRBJ2-3 | TRBV9 | CASSVGIAGGPLADTQYF
TRBJ1-3 | TRBV19 | CASSFSAGFSGNTIYF
TRBJ1-1 | TRBV19 | CASSPTGGAVYGTEAFF
NA | TRBV19 | CASSLRTGGRDEQYF
TRBJ2-5 | TRBV7-9 | CASSGGFQETQYF
TRBJ2-5 | TRBV15 | CATSRQGLLVVGSQETQYF
TRBJ2-7 | TRBV29-1 | CSVEWGRQGAYEQYF
TRBJ1-1 | TRBV29-1 | CSVVDRGMNTEAFF
TRBJ2-7 | TRBV2 | CASGGDRGNEQYF
TRBJ2-2 | TRBV5-1 | CASREYIAGPGELFF
TRBJ1-2 | TRBV6-5 | CASSYFGGRGYGYTF
TRBJ1-1 | TRBV5-4 | CASSYRLNTEAFF
TRBJ1-5 | TRBV7-2 | CASSLKAGNQPQHF
TRBJ2-3 | TRBV6-5 | CASSYSSGRADTQYF
TRBJ2-5 | TRBV7-8 | CASSLSDSSTQYF
TRBJ1-4 | TRBV11-1 | CASSPRQGWGEKLFF
TRBJ1-2 | TRBV2 | CASSLSSLGSGYTF
TRBJ1-1 | TRBV5-1 | CASSLAPSGQGEEAFF
TRBJ2-1 | TRBV7-7 | CASSLGALGEQFF
TRBJ2-5 | TRBV5-1 | CASSLNIAGTQETQYF
TRBJ2-1 | TRBV11-2 | CASRRDLKDQFF
TRBJ2-1 | TRBV14 | CASSQDALAGTEQFF
TRBJ2-3 | TRBV2 | CASSDQLATVADTQYF
TRBJ1-6 | TRBV30 | CAWIQGTANSPLHF
TRBJ1-5 | TRBV5-4 | CASSLDGARNQPQHF
TRBJ2-7 | TRBV6-5 | CASTPSGGFYEQYF
TRBJ1-5 | TRBV7-3 | CASSLLLSQPQHF
TRBJ1-1 | TRBV19 | CASNPELDTEAFF
TRBJ1-2 | TRBV28 | CASSLDIYGYTF
TRBJ2-1 | TRBV11-3 | CASSFGTSYNEQFF